This T cell receptor beta chain is from a study of regulatory T cells in long-lasting Graves disease. In its sample, this clonotype was seen many times. CDR3 length: 13 amino acids. Trimming stripped 5 bases from V and 0 bases from J, with 6 bases between. Looked up from germline, CDR1 is MDHEN and CDR2 is SYDVKM. This sample's time point: newly diagnosed GD, antithyroid drugs for less than 3 months. There was RNA extracted from PBMCs, and the TCR library was made from it. Library construction for TCR beta used iRepertoire HTBI primers and Arm-PCR of CDR3 regions. TCRdb processed the multiplex PCR reads anew with MiXCR; each CDR3 protein has one entry. The sample lists some 340,000 distinct CDR3 sequences, over 9.5% occurring once. In addition, the sample was reused for a study of T cells in Graves' hyperthyroidism and ophthalmopathy. That report notes: Also found in blood were most expanded thyroid clonotypes above 0.001.

Sequenced here: peripheral blood mononuclear cells (PBMCs), sampled at new diagnosis, from a patient treated with antithyroid drugs. This receptor was identified in a woman younger than 30 with Graves disease. The chain joins TRBV28 to TRBJ2-3; D remains ambiguous. The CDR3: CASSDFSTDTQYF. As DNA, the CDR3 is TGTGCCAGCAGTGACTTTAGCACAGATACGCAGTATTTT.